These T cell receptor beta chains were read from a single sample in a study of OX40 agonist ivuxolimab in advanced cancers. The assay was immunoSEQ multiplex PCR, and TCRdb's table has in-frame clones only and misses some. The table shows fewer than 200,000 clones, with 85% to 95% occurring only once. The source material was CD4+ or CD8+ T cells sorted from blood, sampled in a trial of the OX40 agonist ivuxolimab. The receptors here all came from an adult with an advanced solid tumor such as melanoma, head and neck, liver or kidney cancer. Both conserved end residues are part of each CDR3. The D gene is left open where the match is weak. Expanded clones get a size class; other rows say once, few or many, or leave the size out.

v_call: TRBV12-5; clone_size: .; j_call: TRBJ2-1; d_call: TRBD1; cdr3_aa: CASGLSRDSSAYNEQFF; cdr3_nt: TGTGCTAGTGGCCTATCCCGGGACAGCTCGGCCTACAATGAGCAGTTCTTC
v_call: TRBV4-3; clone_size: .; j_call: TRBJ2-3; d_call: TRBD1; cdr3_aa: CASSQPGQGTPDTQYF; cdr3_nt: TGCGCCAGCAGCCAGCCGGGACAGGGAACCCCAGATACGCAGTATTTT
v_call: TRBV28; clone_size: .; j_call: TRBJ1-1; d_call: .; cdr3_aa: CASSPGQTNTEAFF; cdr3_nt: TGTGCCAGCAGTCCCGGACAGACTAACACTGAAGCTTTCTTT
v_call: TRBV19; clone_size: many; j_call: TRBJ1-1; d_call: .; cdr3_aa: CASSIYWRGGTEAFF; cdr3_nt: TGTGCCAGTAGTATCTATTGGAGAGGGGGCACTGAAGCTTTCTTT
v_call: TRBV18; clone_size: .; j_call: TRBJ2-3; d_call: .; cdr3_aa: CASSPPGLRSTDTQYF; cdr3_nt: TGTGCCAGCTCACCGCCGGGGCTTCGTAGCACAGATACGCAGTATTTT
v_call: TRBV2; clone_size: .; j_call: TRBJ2-1; d_call: .; cdr3_aa: CASSETSPHEQFF; cdr3_nt: TGTGCCAGCAGTGAAACTTCCCCACATGAGCAGTTCTTC
v_call: TRBV28; clone_size: .; j_call: TRBJ2-1; d_call: TRBD2; cdr3_aa: CASSLMGLAGVNEQFF; cdr3_nt: TGTGCCAGCAGTTTAATGGGACTAGCGGGAGTCAATGAGCAGTTCTTC
v_call: TRBV9; clone_size: once; j_call: TRBJ1-3; d_call: .; cdr3_aa: CASSVEGIGNTIYF; cdr3_nt: TGTGCCAGCAGCGTAGAGGGCATTGGAAACACCATATATTTT
v_call: TRBV10-3; clone_size: .; j_call: TRBJ2-7; d_call: .; cdr3_aa: CAISESPGYYEQYF; cdr3_nt: TGTGCCATCAGTGAGTCGCCGGGTTACTACGAGCAGTACTTC
v_call: TRBV4-3; clone_size: .; j_call: TRBJ2-1; d_call: TRBD2; cdr3_aa: CASSHATGLAGGGEQFF; cdr3_nt: TGCGCCAGCAGCCACGCAACCGGACTAGCGGGAGGGGGTGAGCAGTTCTTC
v_call: TRBV6-5; clone_size: .; j_call: TRBJ1-4; d_call: .; cdr3_aa: CASSRQGRGNEKLFF; cdr3_nt: TGTGCCAGCAGTCGCCAGGGGCGCGGGAATGAAAAACTGTTTTTT
v_call: TRBV5-6; clone_size: .; j_call: TRBJ2-3; d_call: .; cdr3_aa: CASSLITNTDTQYF; cdr3_nt: TGTGCCAGCAGCTTGATAACAAACACAGATACGCAGTATTTT
v_call: TRBV28; clone_size: few; j_call: TRBJ1-2; d_call: TRBD1; cdr3_aa: CASRGDRVHGYTF; cdr3_nt: TGTGCCAGCAGGGGTGACAGGGTCCATGGCTACACCTTC
v_call: TRBV11-2; clone_size: .; j_call: TRBJ1-2; d_call: .; cdr3_aa: CASSLGGTNGYTF; cdr3_nt: TGTGCCAGCAGCTTAGGTGGGACAAACGGCTACACCTTC
v_call: TRBV6-5; clone_size: once; j_call: TRBJ2-5; d_call: .; cdr3_aa: CASSHRVGRETQYF; cdr3_nt: TGTGCCAGCAGTCACAGGGTGGGGCGAGAGACCCAGTACTTC
v_call: TRBV6-5; clone_size: .; j_call: TRBJ1-2; d_call: .; cdr3_aa: CASAPSNYGYTF; cdr3_nt: TGTGCCAGCGCACCCTCTAACTATGGCTACACCTTC
v_call: TRBV7-2; clone_size: .; j_call: TRBJ1-5; d_call: TRBD1; cdr3_aa: CASSFGDRANQPQHF; cdr3_nt: TGTGCCAGCAGCTTTGGGGACAGAGCTAATCAGCCCCAGCATTTT
v_call: TRBV19; clone_size: once; j_call: TRBJ2-6; d_call: .; cdr3_aa: CASTPDWTISGANVLTF; cdr3_nt: TGTGCCAGTACCCCGGACTGGACCATCTCTGGGGCCAACGTCCTGACTTTC
v_call: TRBV5-1; clone_size: .; j_call: TRBJ2-7; d_call: .; cdr3_aa: CASSFSFTGTGYEQYF; cdr3_nt: TGCGCCAGCAGCTTCTCCTTCACCGGAACAGGCTACGAGCAGTACTTC
v_call: TRBV6-8; clone_size: .; j_call: TRBJ2-1; d_call: TRBD1; cdr3_aa: CASSTQTGETYNEQFF; cdr3_nt: TGTGCCAGCAGTACACAGACAGGGGAAACCTACAATGAGCAGTTCTTC
v_call: TRBV6-1; clone_size: .; j_call: TRBJ1-2; d_call: .; cdr3_aa: CASIRGTSSFGGYTF; cdr3_nt: TGTGCCAGCATTAGGGGGACCTCCTCCTTTGGGGGCTACACCTTC
v_call: TRBV7-8; clone_size: .; j_call: TRBJ2-7; d_call: .; cdr3_aa: CASSLMTGPSYEQYF; cdr3_nt: TGTGCCAGCAGCTTAATGACAGGTCCTTCCTACGAGCAGTACTTC
v_call: TRBV11-2; clone_size: .; j_call: TRBJ2-1; d_call: TRBD2; cdr3_aa: CASSLDLAGGPNEQFF; cdr3_nt: TGTGCCAGCAGCTTAGATCTAGCGGGAGGGCCTAATGAGCAGTTCTTC
v_call: TRBV7-3; clone_size: .; j_call: TRBJ2-7; d_call: TRBD2; cdr3_aa: CASSSGLDGEQYF; cdr3_nt: TGTGCCAGCAGCTCGGGACTAGACGGCGAGCAGTACTTC
v_call: TRBV19; clone_size: .; j_call: TRBJ2-3; d_call: .; cdr3_aa: CASSLSLASTDTQYF; cdr3_nt: TGTGCCAGTAGCCTTTCTCTAGCGAGCACAGATACGCAGTATTTT
v_call: TRBV6-5; clone_size: .; j_call: TRBJ2-7; d_call: TRBD2; cdr3_aa: CASSYRGLAGYYEQYF; cdr3_nt: TGTGCTAGCAGTTATCGTGGACTAGCGGGCTACTACGAGCAGTACTTC
v_call: TRBV28; clone_size: .; j_call: TRBJ2-7; d_call: TRBD2; cdr3_aa: CASSLWTSGRNEQYF; cdr3_nt: TGTGCCAGCAGTTTATGGACTAGCGGGAGGAACGAGCAGTACTTC
v_call: TRBV5-4; clone_size: .; j_call: TRBJ2-3; d_call: .; cdr3_aa: CASSLTEIITDTQYF; cdr3_nt: TGTGCCAGCAGCTTGACAGAAATTATCACAGATACGCAGTATTTT